These 17 T cell receptor beta chains were all obtained from the same sample, sequenced in a study of T cell responses to AZD1222 COVID-19 vaccine. Data came from immunoSEQ multiplex PCR; TCRdb stores just in-frame clones and leaves some out. The sample lists fewer than 200,000 clones; 85% to 90% were seen once. Sequencing was performed on peripheral blood, taken 28 days after the second AZD1222 dose. The origin of the receptors is an adult who received the AZD1222 COVID-19 vaccine.

This chain joins TRBV4-3 and TRBJ2-2, with TRBD2 matching over 8 bases. This CDR3 has 17 residues. CDR1 LGHNA and CDR2 YSLEER come from the germline V gene. The ends lost 1 base at V and 4 bases at J; junction bases unmatched: 8. The CDR3 DNA reads TGCGCCAGCAGCCAAGTAGTAGGCGGGGGGACCACCGGGGAGCTGTTTTTT. Translating gives CASSQVVGGGTTGELFF.

The V gene is TRBV2, the J gene TRBJ1-2; 8 positions match TRBD1. V shed 6 bases and J 4 bases; nucleotides not matched to a gene: 7. Germline CDR1 reads SNHLY; CDR2 reads FYNNEI. CDR3 length equals 14 residues. CDR3 coding DNA: TGTGCCAGCAGGGGGACAGGTGAAGTCTATGGCTACACCTTC. It yields the protein CASRGTGEVYGYTF.

This chain connects TRBV6-5 to TRBJ1-1, with D unresolved. Germline V gene data show CDR1 as MNHEY and CDR2 as SVGAGI. V was shortened by 8 bases and J by 0 bases, with 13 bases between the two germline ends. The CDR3 is 14 residues long. CDR3 coding DNA: TGTGCCAGCGTAGAGTCCTTATTGAACACTGAAGCTTTCTTT. Protein product: CASVESLLNTEAFF.

V is TRBV27 and J is TRBJ2-3; D call uncertain. CDR3 length: 12 residues. The V gene's germline CDR1 is MNHEY and CDR2 SMNVEV (reference sequence). V was pared by 2 bases and J by 7 bases, with 7 bases between. The CDR3 loop is CASSLHPYTQYF. CDR3 coding DNA: TGTGCCAGCAGTTTACACCCTTATACGCAGTATTTT.

The chain is built from TRBV7-9 and TRBJ2-7, with TRBD1 identical over 9 bases. The CDR3 has 14 amino acids. The V and J ends lost 5 bases and 5 bases, in that order; junction bases with no gene match: 7. Per germline, CDR1 SEHNR and CDR2 FQNEAQ (reference sequence). The CDR3 reads CASSQRDRAHEQYF. CDR3 nucleotides: TGTGCCAGCAGCCAGCGGGACAGGGCCCACGAGCAGTACTTC.

The genes are TRBV7-9 and TRBJ1-6, with a possible D match to TRBD1 (6 bases). This CDR3 is 13 amino acids long. With 5 bases removed from V and 10 bases from J, the gap between germline ends came to 12 bases. Germline V gives CDR1 SEHNR, CDR2 FQNEAQ (reference sequence). The CDR3 DNA follows: TGTGCCAGCAGCGACAGGCTGGGGTCACCCCTCCACTTT. Its translation: CASSDRLGSPLHF.

Points on this clone: At one end, the junction sequence differs from germline, possibly due to a read error. The genes are TRBV19 and TRBJ1-6; possible D gene TRBD1, 5 bases. This CDR3 spans 15 amino acids. Germline assignment: CDR1 LNHDA and CDR2 SQIVND (reference sequence). CDR3: CASSIWGPLNSPLHF. CDR3 sequence (DNA): TGTGCCAGTAGTATATGGGGCCCGTTGAATTCACCTCTCCACTTT.

This chain links TRBV25-1 with TRBJ1-2; 7 nucleotides match TRBD1. The germline CDR1 and CDR2 sequences are MGHDK and SYGVNS. The CDR3 is made up of 15 amino acids. Germline trimming cut 3 bases from V and 4 bases from J; bases unmatched to any gene: 8. CDR3 protein: CASSEFDRATYGYTF. The CDR3 bases are TGTGCCAGCAGTGAGTTTGACAGGGCTACCTATGGCTACACCTTC.

The chain is built from TRBV6-2 or TRBV6-3 and TRBJ2-1, with D perhaps assigned TRBD1 or TRBD2 (6 bases each). V was clipped by 1 base and J by 9 bases, with 7 bases between them. The CDR3 runs to 12 residues. Germline V gene sequence: CDR1 MNHEY, CDR2 SVGEGT. The CDR3 spells CASSYWGAEQFF. The CDR3 nucleotides read TGTGCCAGCAGTTACTGGGGGGCTGAGCAGTTCTTC.

The chain carries TRBV6-2 or TRBV6-3 and TRBJ1-1; D is ambiguous. The CDR3 is made up of 15 amino acids. CDR1 is MNHEY, CDR2 SVGEGT, per germline. Trimming shortened V by 7 bases and J by 0 bases, and 15 bases separated the two germline ends. Here the CDR3 DNA reads TGTGCCAGCACCCCACCCCCACGGCTGAACACTGAAGCTTTCTTT. Translated: CASTPPPRLNTEAFF.

This clone was seen a single time. V and J are TRBV5-1 and TRBJ2-5; D not certain. Germline CDR1 and CDR2: SGHRS and YFSETQ. Deletions cut 1 base from V and 5 bases from J, with 15 bases between. The CDR3 contains 15 residues. The CDR3 DNA is TGCGCCAGCAGCTTGATCGAAGCGCCCCGGGAGACCCAGTACTTC. This codes for CASSLIEAPRETQYF.

The chain recombines TRBV16 with TRBJ1-1; D is ambiguous. CDR3 length: 15 residues. The V and J ends lost 0 bases and 0 bases respectively, with 8 bases between them. Germline V gives CDR1 KGHSY, CDR2 FQNENV. The CDR3 is CASSQSTLLNTEAFF. The CDR3 DNA sequence: TGTGCCAGCAGCCAATCGACACTCCTGAACACTGAAGCTTTCTTT.

The rearrangement links TRBV7-9 to TRBJ1-1; no clear D gene. Germline V CDR1 and CDR2: SEHNR, FQNEAQ (reference sequence). V lost 5 bases and J lost 0, with 7 bases in between. This CDR3 has 13 amino acids. Here the CDR3 reads CASSRELNTEAFF. The DNA of the CDR3 is TGTGCCAGCAGCCGTGAGCTGAACACTGAAGCTTTCTTT. The full variable domain, rest sourced from reference TRBV7-9 and TRBJ1-1, is DTGVSQNPRHKITKRGQNVTFRCDPISEHNRLYWYRQTLGQGPEFLTYFQNEAQLEKSRLLSDRFSAERPKGSFSTLEIQRTEQGDSAMYLCASSRELNTEAFFGQGTRLTVV.

The V gene is TRBV5-4, the J gene TRBJ2-2, with D maybe TRBD1 (6 bases). The V end lost 6 bases, the J end lost 7 bases, and 16 bases lay between the germline ends. Germline CDR1 SGHNT, CDR2 YYREEE (reference sequence). The CDR3 has 14 residues. The CDR3 is CASTIQGPGGELFF. The CDR3 region has the DNA TGTGCCAGCACCATACAGGGACCGGGCGGGGAGCTGTTTTTT. Looking up the rest from reference TRBV5-4 and TRBJ2-2 gives the full variable domain: ETGVTQSPTHLIKTRGQQVTLRCSSQSGHNTVSWYQQALGQGPQFIFQYYREEENGRGNFPPRFSGLQFPNYSSELNVNALELDDSALYLCASTIQGPGGELFFGEGSRLTVL.

The chain joins TRBV29-1 to TRBJ2-2; no reliable D call. Trimming stripped 7 bases from V and 1 base from J, with 13 bases between. CDR3 length: 14 amino acids. The germline gives CDR1 SQVTM, CDR2 ANQGSEA. This CDR3 reads CSAMPILNTGELFF. The CDR3 coding sequence is TGCAGCGCAATGCCCATCCTGAACACCGGGGAGCTGTTTTTT.

The V and J genes are TRBV6-4 and TRBJ1-6; no definite D call. This CDR3 has 13 residues. From germline, CDR1 is MRHNA and CDR2 SNTAGT. Trimming left V 0 bases short and J 7 bases short, with 4 bases between. The CDR3 is CASSDSQNSPLHF. As DNA, the CDR3 is TGTGCCAGCAGTGACTCTCAGAATTCACCCCTCCACTTT.

The rearrangement joins TRBV12-3 or TRBV12-4 to TRBJ2-7; D gene unclear. CDR3 size: 12 residues. V lost 6 bases and J lost 4, with 10 bases in between. The chain's CDR3 is CASSRDKYEQYF. CDR3 nucleotides: TGTGCCAGCAGCCGAGACAAGTACGAGCAGTACTTC.